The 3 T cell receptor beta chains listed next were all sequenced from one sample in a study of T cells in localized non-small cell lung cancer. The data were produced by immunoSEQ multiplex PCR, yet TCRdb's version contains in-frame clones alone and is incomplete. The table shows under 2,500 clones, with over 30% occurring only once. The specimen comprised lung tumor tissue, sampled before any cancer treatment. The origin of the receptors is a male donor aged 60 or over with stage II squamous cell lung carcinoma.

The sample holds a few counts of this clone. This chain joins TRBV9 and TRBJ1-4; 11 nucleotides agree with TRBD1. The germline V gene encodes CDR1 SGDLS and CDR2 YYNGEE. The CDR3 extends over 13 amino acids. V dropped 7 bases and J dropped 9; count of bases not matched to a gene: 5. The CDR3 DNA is TGTGCCAGCTCCGGGACAGGGGGACAAAAACTGTTTTTT. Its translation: CASSGTGGQKLFF.

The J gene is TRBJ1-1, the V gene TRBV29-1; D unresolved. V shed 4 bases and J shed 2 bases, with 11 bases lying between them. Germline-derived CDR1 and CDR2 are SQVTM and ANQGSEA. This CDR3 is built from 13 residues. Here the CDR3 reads CSVVGQRNTEAFF. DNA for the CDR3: TGCAGCGTTGTAGGGCAGCGAAACACTGAAGCTTTCTTT.

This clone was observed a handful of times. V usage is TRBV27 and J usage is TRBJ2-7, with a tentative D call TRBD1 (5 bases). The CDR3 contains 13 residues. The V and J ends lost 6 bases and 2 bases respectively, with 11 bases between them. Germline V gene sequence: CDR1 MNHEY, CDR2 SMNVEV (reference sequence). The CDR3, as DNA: TGTGCCAGCAGATCTTACAGGACCTACGAGCAGTACTTC. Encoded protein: CASRSYRTYEQYF.